Each of the 25 T cell receptor beta chains below was sequenced from the same sample in a study of T cells expressing NK-cell markers. Each CDR3 protein gets one entry in TCRdb, which reprocessed the 5' RACE reads and gives no DNA. The repertoire table contains roughly 450,000 distinct CDR3 sequences. The sample consisted of blood T cells: a sorted CD56 or NKG2C T cell subset, CD4+ or CD8+ T cells, or bulk PBMC T cells (not recorded which). The receptors here all came from a woman between 45 and 60 years old in good health.

The J gene is TRBJ2-6, the V gene TRBV20-1. The CDR3 extends over 13 amino acids. Germline V gives CDR1 DFQATT, CDR2 SNEGSKA (reference sequence). CDR3 region: CSANLAGANVLTF.

The V and J genes are TRBV24-1 and TRBJ2-1; without DNA, the TCRdb call of TRBD2 cannot be checked. The CDR3 length is 14 residues. Germline values: CDR1 KGHDR, CDR2 SFDVKD. The CDR3 is CATSDFTGTSHLFF.

The V and J genes are TRBV5-1 and TRBJ2-2. Germline V gene sequence: CDR1 SGHRS, CDR2 YFSETQ. The CDR3 is made up of 15 amino acids. CDR3 sequence reads: CASSFNFKNTGELFF.

This chain connects TRBV12-3 or TRBV12-4 to TRBJ2-7; TCRdb proposes TRBD2, but this gene call is untestable without DNA. This CDR3 is 17 amino acids long. CDR3 sequence reads: CASSHHAGLAASYEQYF.

CDR3 in amino acids: CASSGGGNGEQFF. The chain couples TRBV28 to TRBJ2-1; TCRdb's assignment of TRBD1 cannot be checked, as there is no DNA. This CDR3 is 13 amino acids long. The V gene's germline CDR1 is MDHEN and CDR2 SYDVKM.

The gene calls are TRBV20-1 and TRBJ2-3; TCRdb indicates TRBD1, and absent DNA this call remains unverified. The CDR3 extends over 17 amino acids. Germline assignment: CDR1 DFQATT and CDR2 SNEGSKA (reference sequence). CDR3: CSARDRRRNSATDTQYF.

The chain carries TRBV12-3 or TRBV12-4 and TRBJ2-1; TCRdb designates TRBD2, a call that cannot be tested without DNA. The CDR3 runs to 15 residues. CDR3 in amino acids: CASSNPGLARNEQFF.

The chain carries TRBV27 and TRBJ2-3; TCRdb's D call, TRBD2, is unchecked because there is no DNA. There are 16 residues in the CDR3. Germline assignment: CDR1 MNHEY and CDR2 SMNVEV (reference sequence). This CDR3 reads CASSLGAGGPIDTQYF.

This chain uses TRBV12-3 or TRBV12-4 with TRBJ1-5. CDR3 length: 12 residues. CDR3 protein: CASRDSNQPQHF.

This chain links TRBV5-1 with TRBJ2-1; TCRdb designates TRBD1, a call that cannot be tested without DNA. CDR1 SGHRS and CDR2 YFSETQ come from the germline V gene. The CDR3 has 17 amino acids. CDR3: CASSLAHVGVDGNEQFF.

This chain uses TRBV25-1 with TRBJ2-6. The CDR3 is 13 amino acids. CDR1 and CDR2 (germline): MGHDK, SYGVNS. CDR3 residues: CASTNSGANVLTF.

The CDR3 spells CASSALVYHEQFF. V usage is TRBV6-1 and J usage is TRBJ2-1; without DNA, the TCRdb call of TRBD2 cannot be checked. CDR3 length equals 13 residues. The germline CDR1 and CDR2 sequences are MNHNS and SASEGT.

The chain links TRBV9 to TRBJ2-5; TCRdb names TRBD1, which stays unverified in the absence of DNA. This CDR3 spans 14 amino acids. Per the germline V gene, CDR1 is SGDLS and CDR2 is YYNGEE. This CDR3 is CASSRTGAQETQYF.

The V and J genes are TRBV27 and TRBJ1-1; with no DNA, the TCRdb D assignment of TRBD1 cannot be verified. Germline loops: CDR1 MNHEY, CDR2 SMNVEV (reference sequence). This CDR3 spans 17 amino acids. Here the CDR3 reads CASSSIRDSLLNTEAFF.

The gene calls are TRBV29-1 and TRBJ2-4; TCRdb's D gene call, TRBD1, goes unchecked for lack of DNA. This CDR3 is 14 amino acids long. Germline V gives CDR1 SQVTM, CDR2 ANQGSEA. The CDR3 protein is CSVLDRGGKNIQYF. Using reference TRBV29-1 and TRBJ2-4 for the parts outside the CDR3, the full variable domain is SAVISQKPSRDICQRGTSLTIQCQVDSQVTMMFWYRQQPGQSLTLIATANQGSEATYESGFVIDKFPISRPNLTFSTLTVSNMSPEDSSIYLCSVLDRGGKNIQYFGAGTRLSVL.

The J gene is TRBJ2-7, the V gene TRBV5-1; the D call from TCRdb, TRBD2, cannot be confirmed without DNA. The CDR3 length is 14 residues. CDR1 is SGHRS and CDR2 is YFSETQ in the germline V gene. This CDR3 reads CASSSTSGFYEQYF.

This chain connects TRBV4-1 to TRBJ2-1; TCRdb's D call of TRBD1 is untestable without DNA. Germline values: CDR1 MGHRA, CDR2 YSYEKL. The CDR3 totals 17 residues. The CDR3 protein is CASSQEGGTGVYNEQFF.

The chain couples TRBV3-1 to TRBJ2-1; checking the TCRdb D call of TRBD2 is not possible without DNA. Germline loops: CDR1 LGHDT, CDR2 YNNKEL (reference sequence). The CDR3 consists of 17 residues. CDR3 in amino acids: CASSQDGVLGGSGEQFF.

The chain uses TRBV12-3 or TRBV12-4 and TRBJ2-7; TCRdb returns TRBD1, unconfirmable since there is no DNA. This CDR3 region has 14 residues. CDR3 protein: CASSFGGSTYEQYF.

The V gene is TRBV20-1, the J gene TRBJ2-1; as DNA is missing, the TRBD1 call by TCRdb cannot be tested. This CDR3 is 13 amino acids long. Germline V gene sequence: CDR1 DFQATT, CDR2 SNEGSKA (reference sequence). Here the CDR3 reads CSATKGSVNEQFF.

This sequence joins TRBV24-1 and TRBJ1-2. CDR3 length equals 13 residues. Germline lookup yields CDR1 KGHDR and CDR2 SFDVKD. CDR3 sequence reads: CATCCTSNYGYTF.

The gene calls are TRBV7-8 and TRBJ2-5; TCRdb selects TRBD1, and the lack of DNA leaves this call unchecked. The CDR3 length is 18 residues. The germline CDR1 and CDR2 sequences are SGHVS and FQNEAQ. CDR3 sequence: CASSKRLLWDREQETQYF.

This CDR3 reads CASSSGNKNIQYF. This chain links TRBV5-1 with TRBJ2-4. The CDR3 consists of 13 residues. Germline CDR1 is SGHRS and CDR2 is YFSETQ.

The J gene is TRBJ2-7, the V gene TRBV3-1. This CDR3 comprises 13 residues. Per the germline V gene, CDR1 is LGHDT and CDR2 is YNNKEL (reference sequence). This CDR3 reads CASSHWTTLEQYF.

V gene TRBV7-2 combines with J gene TRBJ2-1; TCRdb selects TRBD2, and the lack of DNA leaves this call unchecked. The CDR3 consists of 15 residues. Looked up from germline, CDR1 is SGHTA and CDR2 is FQGNSA. CDR3 sequence reads: CASSLTSGRAGEQFF.